Each of the 28 T cell receptor beta chains below was sequenced from the same sample in a study of cytomegalovirus exposure and HLA in healthy donors. PCR amplification relied on 60 Vbeta primers (plus 13 Jbeta primers). Here immunoSEQ multiplex PCR was the method, and the copy in TCRdb shows in-frame clones only, minus some. The data contain fewer than 75,000 clones, about four fifths of them singletons. Sequences were obtained from PBMCs. These receptors were obtained from a woman aged 30 to 39 in good health and CMV-seronegative.

The chain employs TRBV27 and TRBJ2-5; D possibly corresponds to TRBD2 (6 bases). Trimming stripped 5 bases from V and 5 bases from J, with 12 bases between. From germline, CDR1 is MNHEY and CDR2 SMNVEV (reference sequence). The CDR3 loop spans 13 amino acids. CDR3 sequence reads: CASSTWGRETQYF. The CDR3 DNA reads TGTGCCAGCAGTACATGGGGGAGGGAGACCCAGTACTTC.

The rearrangement uses TRBV2 and TRBJ2-7, with TRBD2 identical over 10 bases. Germline V gene data show CDR1 as SNHLY and CDR2 as FYNNEI. Losses at the gene ends were 7 bases for V and 3 bases for J; bases not matched to a gene: 18. The CDR3 totals 18 residues. The CDR3 here is CASNLRQTSGSKGYEQYF. CDR3 nucleotide sequence: TGTGCCAGCAATTTGAGGCAGACTAGCGGGTCGAAAGGCTACGAGCAGTACTTC. Together with reference TRBV2 and TRBJ2-7, the CDR3 gives the full variable domain: EPEVTQTPSHQVTQMGQEVILRCVPISNHLYFYWYRQILGQKVEFLVSFYNNEISEKSEIFDDQFSVERPDGSNFTLKIRSTKLEDSAMYFCASNLRQTSGSKGYEQYFGPGTRLTVT.

This clone was found once. The genes are TRBV7-9 and TRBJ2-3; D might be TRBD2 (5 bases). The V end lost 1 base, the J end lost 5 bases, and 10 bases lay between the germline ends. The CDR3 has 14 residues. Germline V lookup: CDR1 SEHNR, CDR2 FQNEAQ (reference sequence). The CDR3 loop reads CASSLGVEGDTQYF. The CDR3 bases are TGTGCCAGCAGCTTAGGGGTTGAGGGAGATACGCAGTATTTT.

The J gene is TRBJ1-1, the V gene TRBV29-1, with TRBD1 identical over 10 bases. Germline CDR1 SQVTM, CDR2 ANQGSEA. V lost 7 bases and J lost 4; bases outside the gene matches: 6. The CDR3 loop spans 13 amino acids. The CDR3 DNA reads TGCAGCGCGACGGGACAGGGGACCACTGAAGCTTTCTTT. Translation: CSATGQGTTEAFF.

This clone was recorded only once. V usage is TRBV30 and J usage is TRBJ1-5, with D perhaps matching TRBD1 (6 bases). Germline V gene lookup returns CDR1 GTSNPN and CDR2 SVGIG (reference sequence). The V gene lost 1 base and the J gene lost 0 bases, with 13 bases spanning the gap. This CDR3 contains 16 residues. For the CDR3, the DNA is TGTGCCTGGAGTGCGCCAGGGGCTGTTAGCAATCAGCCCCAGCATTTT. Protein product: CAWSAPGAVSNQPQHF.

The rearrangement uses TRBV14 and TRBJ1-1; no clear D. CDR1 and CDR2 from the germline V gene are SGHDN and FVKESK. Trimming pared 0 bases from V and 2 bases from J, leaving 13 bases between. CDR3 length equals 16 residues. The CDR3 DNA reads TGTGCCAGCAGCCAAGACCTCGGAGACTTAAACACTGAAGCTTTCTTT. It specifies CASSQDLGDLNTEAFF.

The chain employs TRBV27 and TRBJ1-1; D perhaps matches TRBD1 (5 bases). CDR3 length: 14 amino acids. The V and J ends lost 7 bases and 4 bases respectively, with 16 bases between them. The V gene's germline CDR1 is MNHEY and CDR2 SMNVEV (reference sequence). CDR3 sequence: CASTGLRGGTEAFF. As DNA, the CDR3 is TGTGCCAGCACGGGACTAAGGGGTGGCACTGAAGCTTTCTTT.

The chain recombines TRBV11-2 with TRBJ1-1, with TRBD1 matching over 8 bases. V lost 5 bases, J lost 3 bases, and 2 bases stayed unmatched. Germline CDR1 reads SGHAT; CDR2 reads FQNNGV. The CDR3 is 13 amino acids. As DNA, the CDR3 is TGTGCCAGCAGCCCGGACAGGGACACTGAAGCTTTCTTT. Amino acid sequence: CASSPDRDTEAFF. The full variable domain, in which reference TRBV11-2 and TRBJ1-1 provide the parts outside the CDR3, is EAGVAQSPRYKIIEKRQSVAFWCNPISGHATLYWYQQILGQGPKLLIQFQNNGVVDDSQLPKDRFSAERLKGVDSTLKIQPAKLEDSAVYLCASSPDRDTEAFFGQGTRLTVV.

The chain employs TRBV4-1 and TRBJ1-2, with unresolved D. The ends were cut back, 0 bases at V and 2 bases at J, with 13 bases in the middle. The germline gives CDR1 MGHRA, CDR2 YSYEKL. The CDR3 is 16 amino acids. Here the CDR3 reads CASSQDPRGINYGYTF. CDR3 sequence (DNA): TGCGCCAGCAGCCAAGATCCGCGCGGAATAAACTATGGCTACACCTTC.

The chain joins TRBV5-1 to TRBJ1-2; D might be TRBD1 (6 bases). Germline V gene lookup returns CDR1 SGHRS and CDR2 YFSETQ. Trimming left V 3 bases short and J 7 bases short, with 13 bases between. The CDR3 runs 13 residues. CDR3: CASSSPTGRGYTF. CDR3 bases: TGCGCCAGCAGCTCCCCGACAGGCCGTGGCTACACCTTC.

This sequence joins TRBV9 and TRBJ2-7; a weak D match, TRBD1 (6 bases). Germline CDR1 SGDLS, CDR2 YYNGEE. Between the trimmed V and J ends, which lost 0 bases and 3 bases, there was a span of 13 bases. CDR3 length: 15 residues. CDR3 residues: CASSVAPGHHYEQYF. The CDR3 DNA sequence: TGTGCCAGCAGCGTAGCTCCGGGACACCACTACGAGCAGTACTTC.

The chain links TRBV5-4 to TRBJ2-3; the match to TRBD1 covers 8 bases. The CDR3 has 15 amino acids. Germline V gene data show CDR1 as SGHNT and CDR2 as YYREEE (reference sequence). Trimming cost V 4 bases and J 2 bases; bases outside gene matches: 6. The CDR3 here is CASSIGTGSTDTQYF. The CDR3, as DNA: TGTGCCAGCAGCATCGGGACAGGATCCACAGATACGCAGTATTTT.

The chain links TRBV11-3 to TRBJ2-7; 10 bases match TRBD1. The CDR3 has 15 residues. V trimming: 3 bases; J trimming: 7 bases; junction bases outside the gene matches: 9. In germline, CDR1 is SGHNT, CDR2 YENEEA. In DNA form, the CDR3 reads TGTGCCAGCAGCTTCGGGACAGGGGCACTTTATGAGCAGTACTTC. Its protein product is CASSFGTGALYEQYF.

V and J are TRBV27 and TRBJ1-2; no firm D call. The V gene's germline CDR1 is MNHEY and CDR2 SMNVEV (reference sequence). The CDR3 has 12 amino acids. V gave up 5 bases and J gave up 4 bases, with 8 bases separating them. The CDR3 DNA is TGTGCCAGCAGTCCCCGGGGCTATGGCTACACCTTC. Its translation is CASSPRGYGYTF.

The V call is TRBV9, the J call TRBJ1-1; 9 nucleotides align to TRBD1. The CDR3 has 16 residues. The junction had 8 bases not matched to a gene; V was cut back by 0 bases and J by 5 bases. Germline values: CDR1 SGDLS, CDR2 YYNGEE. The CDR3 reads CASSVGADRGRTEAFF. The DNA of the CDR3 is TGTGCCAGCAGCGTAGGGGCCGACAGGGGGAGGACTGAAGCTTTCTTT.

The genes are TRBV29-1 and TRBJ2-4; 10 bases map to TRBD2. CDR1 is SQVTM and CDR2 is ANQGSEA in the germline V gene. V lost 0 bases and J lost 5; bases outside the gene matches: 10. This CDR3 is 17 amino acids long. Here the CDR3 reads CSVEDAGGLADENIQYF. CDR3 nucleotides: TGCAGCGTTGAAGATGCAGGAGGACTAGCGGACGAAAACATTCAGTACTTC.

The chain links TRBV10-2 to TRBJ2-3, with TRBD2 matching over 12 bases. V trimming: 6 bases; J trimming: 2 bases; junction bases outside the gene matches: 6. Germline CDR1 and CDR2: WSHSY and SAAADI. This CDR3 has 16 amino acids. The CDR3 DNA follows: TGCGCCAGCAGCGAGACTAGCGGGAGCCCCACAGATACGCAGTATTTT. It is translated as CASSETSGSPTDTQYF.

In its sample, this clone was seen a few times. The rearrangement uses TRBV6-5 and TRBJ2-1; D not certain. The germline V and J ends were trimmed by 5 bases and 7 bases, with 15 bases remaining between them. Germline CDR1 reads MNHEY; CDR2 reads SVGAGI. The CDR3 sequence is 14 residues long. The CDR3 loop reads CASSPAVDRNEQFF. CDR3 DNA: TGTGCCAGCAGTCCCGCGGTTGACCGTAATGAGCAGTTCTTC.

CDR3 sequence (DNA): TGTGCCAGCAGCCAAGATGCTCTAGCCGGAAAAAGTCCCTACAATGAGCAGTTCTTC. It yields the protein CASSQDALAGKSPYNEQFF. V and J are TRBV14 and TRBJ2-1, with a weak D call TRBD2 (5 bases). Germline CDR1 and CDR2: SGHDN and FVKESK. The V and J ends lost 0 bases and 2 bases respectively, with 20 bases between them. The CDR3 totals 19 residues.

V usage is TRBV2 and J usage is TRBJ2-5; TRBD2 matches at 8 bases. Germline values: CDR1 SNHLY, CDR2 FYNNEI. V was pared by 6 bases and J by 3 bases, with 6 bases of the junction left unmatched. The CDR3 extends over 14 amino acids. The CDR3 bases are TGTGCCAGCAGGGGCTGGCGGGGGGAAGAGACCCAGTACTTC. Its translation: CASRGWRGEETQYF. The full variable domain, in which reference TRBV2 and TRBJ2-5 provide the parts outside the CDR3, is EPEVTQTPSHQVTQMGQEVILRCVPISNHLYFYWYRQILGQKVEFLVSFYNNEISEKSEIFDDQFSVERPDGSNFTLKIRSTKLEDSAMYFCASRGWRGEETQYFGPGTRLLVL.

This chain links TRBV28 with TRBJ1-1, with 10 positions matching TRBD1. V dropped 4 bases and J dropped 8; count of bases not matched to a gene: 7. Germline CDR1 and CDR2: MDHEN and SYDVKM. CDR3 length: 14 residues. The CDR3 reads CASSSQGTGEEAFF. CDR3 nucleotides: TGTGCCAGCAGTTCACAAGGGACAGGGGAGGAAGCTTTCTTT.

The chain joins TRBV6-1 to TRBJ2-1; a possible D gene is TRBD2 (5 bases). The germline V gene encodes CDR1 MNHNS and CDR2 SASEGT. The CDR3 has 14 residues. Between the trimmed V and J ends, which lost 8 bases and 0 bases, there was a span of 11 bases. The DNA of the CDR3 is TGTGCCAGCCTATCGGGGAGCTCCTACAATGAGCAGTTCTTC. The encoded protein is CASLSGSSYNEQFF.

V is TRBV6-5 and J is TRBJ2-7; TRBD1 is a possible D gene (5 bases). This CDR3 comprises 15 residues. Trimming cost V 10 bases and J 5 bases, with 24 bases left between them. In germline, CDR1 is MNHEY, CDR2 SVGAGI. The CDR3 coding sequence is TGTGCCACACAAGTTGGGGCAAGTGTGAGGAACGAGCAGTACTTC. Translation: CATQVGASVRNEQYF.

The chain employs TRBV5-1 and TRBJ2-7; a weak D match, TRBD2 (6 bases). Trimming pared 0 bases from V and 1 base from J, leaving 11 bases between. Germline V lookup: CDR1 SGHRS, CDR2 YFSETQ. The CDR3 length is 15 residues. The CDR3 sequence: CASSLDAGRSYEQYF. CDR3 in DNA: TGCGCCAGCAGCTTGGATGCGGGACGGTCCTACGAGCAGTACTTC.

The J gene is TRBJ1-2, the V gene TRBV28; the match to TRBD1 covers 12 bases. J lost 8 bases, V lost 8 bases, and 15 bases had no gene match. Germline loops: CDR1 MDHEN, CDR2 SYDVKM. The CDR3 runs to 16 residues. The CDR3 nucleotides are TGTGCCAGCCGACATTCCGGGACAGGGGGCGCGGAGGGCTACACCTTC. Translated, it gives CASRHSGTGGAEGYTF.

The table lists this clone with a few counts. CDR3 DNA: TGCGCCAGCAGCTTGACAGGGGTGGAGTCCGAGCAGTACTTC. Its translation: CASSLTGVESEQYF. The chain joins TRBV5-1 to TRBJ2-7; 7 positions match TRBD1. V was clipped by 1 base and J by 6 bases; unmatched bases: 7. Germline V gene data show CDR1 as SGHRS and CDR2 as YFSETQ. The CDR3 has 14 residues.

The chain links TRBV29-1 to TRBJ1-1; perhaps TRBD1 as D (5 bases). The CDR3 extends over 12 amino acids. The V and J ends lost 7 bases and 2 bases respectively, with 11 bases between them. CDR1 is SQVTM, CDR2 ANQGSEA, per germline. The CDR3 here is CSGRRANTEAFF. In DNA, the CDR3 is TGCAGCGGTCGCAGGGCAAACACTGAAGCTTTCTTT.

The chain uses TRBV9 and TRBJ2-2, with D unclear. From germline, CDR1 is SGDLS and CDR2 YYNGEE. V was shortened by 0 bases and J by 4 bases, with 7 bases between the two germline ends. The CDR3 contains 14 residues. DNA for the CDR3: TGTGCCAGCAGCGTAGACCCAGGCACCGGGGAGCTGTTTTTT. It is translated as CASSVDPGTGELFF. The whole variable domain, remainder taken from reference TRBV9 and TRBJ2-2, is DSGVTQTPKHLITATGQRVTLRCSPRSGDLSVYWYQQSLDQGLQFLIQYYNGEERAKGNILERFSAQQFPDLHSELNLSSLELGDSALYFCASSVDPGTGELFFGEGSRLTVL.